Listed here is a single TCR beta chain. With 5 bases removed from V and 5 bases from J, the gap between germline ends came to 21 bases. Germline V gives CDR1 SQVTM, CDR2 ANQGSEA. CDR3 size: 15 residues. The sample is drawn from a study of a mutant IDH1 vaccine in newly diagnosed glioma. Generated by immunoSEQ multiplex PCR, the TCRdb table keeps only in-frame clones and is missing some. The sample lists around 64,000 clones, 65% to 85% occurring once. Time point given: baseline, week 1 (first vaccination visit). Treatment: pre-vaccination baseline after standard-of-care therapy. The V and J genes are TRBV29-1 and TRBJ2-5, with D possibly being TRBD2 (5 bases). This sequence was found in a woman between 18 and 29 years old with glioma. Some clones in this sample may be carry-over from other donors' samples. Sequencing was performed on peripheral blood mononuclear cells (PBMCs), taken from a glioma patient treated with radiotherapy, temozolomide or both. CDR3 amino acids: CSVTYLTGVRETQYF. The DNA for the CDR3 is TGCAGCGTTACGTACCTTACCGGGGTTCGGGAGACCCAGTACTTC. The full variable domain, completed using reference TRBV29-1 and TRBJ2-5, is SAVISQKPSRDICQRGTSLTIQCQVDSQVTMMFWYRQQPGQSLTLIATANQGSEATYESGFVIDKFPISRPNLTFSTLTVSNMSPEDSSIYLCSVTYLTGVRETQYFGPGTRLLVL.